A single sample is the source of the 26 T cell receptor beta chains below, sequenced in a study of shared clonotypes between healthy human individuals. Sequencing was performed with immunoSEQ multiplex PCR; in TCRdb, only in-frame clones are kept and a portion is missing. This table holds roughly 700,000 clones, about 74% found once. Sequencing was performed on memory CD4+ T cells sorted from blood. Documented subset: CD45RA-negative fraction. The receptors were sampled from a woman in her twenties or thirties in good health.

In DNA form, the CDR3 reads TGCAGCGTCGAGGGACTAGCGGGAGTTCGCGAGCAGTACTTC. Amino acid sequence: CSVEGLAGVREQYF. The rearrangement joins TRBV29-1 to TRBJ2-7; 14 bases are shared with TRBD2. The V segment lost 6 bases and the J segment 6 bases; nucleotides outside the gene matches: 7. The CDR3 totals 14 residues. CDR1 SQVTM and CDR2 ANQGSEA come from the germline V gene.

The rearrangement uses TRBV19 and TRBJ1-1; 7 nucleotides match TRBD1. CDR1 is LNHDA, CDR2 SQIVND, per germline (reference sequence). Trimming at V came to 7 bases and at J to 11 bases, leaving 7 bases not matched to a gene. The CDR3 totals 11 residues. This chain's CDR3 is CASIRGGRAFF. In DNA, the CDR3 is TGTGCCAGTATCCGAGGGGGCCGGGCTTTCTTT.

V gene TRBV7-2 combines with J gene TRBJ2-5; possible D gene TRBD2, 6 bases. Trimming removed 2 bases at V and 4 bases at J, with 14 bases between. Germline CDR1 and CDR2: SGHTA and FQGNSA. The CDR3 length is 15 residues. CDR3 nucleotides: TGTGCCAGCAGCTTATTGGGCAGGGAGGCAGAGACCCAGTACTTC. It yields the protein CASSLLGREAETQYF.

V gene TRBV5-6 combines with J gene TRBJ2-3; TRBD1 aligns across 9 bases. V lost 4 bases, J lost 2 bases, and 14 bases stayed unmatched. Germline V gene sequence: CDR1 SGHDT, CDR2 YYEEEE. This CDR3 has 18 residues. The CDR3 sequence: CASSARPGQGANTDTQYF. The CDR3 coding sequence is TGTGCCAGCAGCGCCCGGCCGGGACAGGGTGCTAACACAGATACGCAGTATTTT.

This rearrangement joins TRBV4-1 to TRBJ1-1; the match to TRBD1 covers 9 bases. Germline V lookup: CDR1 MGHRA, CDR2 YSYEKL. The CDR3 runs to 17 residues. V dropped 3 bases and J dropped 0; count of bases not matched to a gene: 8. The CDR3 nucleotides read TGCGCCAGCAGCCACTCCCCGGGACAGGGAATGAACACTGAAGCTTTCTTT. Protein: CASSHSPGQGMNTEAFF.

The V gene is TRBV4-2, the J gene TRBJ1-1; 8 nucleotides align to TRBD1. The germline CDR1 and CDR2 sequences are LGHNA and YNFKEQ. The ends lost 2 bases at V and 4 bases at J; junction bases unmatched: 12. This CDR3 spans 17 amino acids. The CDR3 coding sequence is TGTGCCAGCAGCCAAAGACTCGGACAGGGAGCCGGCACTGAAGCTTTCTTT. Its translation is CASSQRLGQGAGTEAFF.

In nucleotides, the CDR3 is TGTGCCAGCGGGCAGAACTCAGATACGCAGTATTTT. Its protein product is CASGQNSDTQYF. The chain combines TRBV6-6 with TRBJ2-3; D is unclear. The V end lost 8 bases, the J end lost 4 bases, and 10 bases lay between the germline ends. The germline gives CDR1 MNHNY, CDR2 SVGAGI (reference sequence). The CDR3 loop spans 12 amino acids.

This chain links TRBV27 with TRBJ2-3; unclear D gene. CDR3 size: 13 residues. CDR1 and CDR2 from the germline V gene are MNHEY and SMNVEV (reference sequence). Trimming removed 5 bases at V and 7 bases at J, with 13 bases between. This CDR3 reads CASSHRSANTQYF. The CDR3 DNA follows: TGTGCCAGCAGTCACCGGAGCGCCAATACGCAGTATTTT.

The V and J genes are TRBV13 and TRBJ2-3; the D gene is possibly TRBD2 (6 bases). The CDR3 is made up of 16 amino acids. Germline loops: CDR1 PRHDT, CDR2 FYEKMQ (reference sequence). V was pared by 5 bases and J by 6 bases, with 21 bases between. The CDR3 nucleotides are TGTGCCAGCAGCCTAACCACCGGACCCGGAGGGGATACGCAGTATTTT. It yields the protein CASSLTTGPGGDTQYF.

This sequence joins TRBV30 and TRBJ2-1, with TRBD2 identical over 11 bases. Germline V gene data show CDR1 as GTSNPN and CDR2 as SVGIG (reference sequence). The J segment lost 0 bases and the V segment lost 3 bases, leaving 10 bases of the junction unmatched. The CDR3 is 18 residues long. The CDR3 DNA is TGTGCCTGGAGGGAGGGACTAGCGGTACTTAGCTCCTACAATGAGCAGTTCTTC. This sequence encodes CAWREGLAVLSSYNEQFF. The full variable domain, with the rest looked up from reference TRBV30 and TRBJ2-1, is SQTIHQWPATLVQPVGSPLSLECTVEGTSNPNLYWYRQAAGRGLQLLFYSVGIGQISSEVPQNLSASRPQDRQFILSSKKLLLSDSGFYLCAWREGLAVLSSYNEQFFGPGTRLTVL.

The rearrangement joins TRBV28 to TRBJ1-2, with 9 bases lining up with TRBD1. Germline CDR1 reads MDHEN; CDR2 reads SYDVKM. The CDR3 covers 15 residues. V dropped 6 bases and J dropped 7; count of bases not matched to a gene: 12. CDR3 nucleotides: TGTGCCAGCAGCCCACCAGGACAGGGGACTAGTGGCTACACCTTC. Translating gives CASSPPGQGTSGYTF.

The CDR3 sequence is CASSSWTGTGNTIYF. In DNA form, the CDR3 reads TGTGCCAGCAGCTCCTGGACAGGGACCGGAAACACCATATATTTT. This chain joins TRBV5-6 and TRBJ1-3; 8 bases line up with TRBD1. V shed 3 bases, J shed 4 bases, and the junction held 6 bases outside the gene matches. Germline CDR1 and CDR2: SGHDT and YYEEEE. CDR3 size: 15 residues.

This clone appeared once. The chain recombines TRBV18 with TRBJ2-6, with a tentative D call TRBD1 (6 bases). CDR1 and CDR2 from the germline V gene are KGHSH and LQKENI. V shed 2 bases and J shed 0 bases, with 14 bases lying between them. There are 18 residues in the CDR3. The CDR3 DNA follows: TGTGCCAGCTCACCAATCTTAGGGGGAAGCTCTGGGGCCAACGTCCTGACTTTC. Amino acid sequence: CASSPILGGSSGANVLTF.

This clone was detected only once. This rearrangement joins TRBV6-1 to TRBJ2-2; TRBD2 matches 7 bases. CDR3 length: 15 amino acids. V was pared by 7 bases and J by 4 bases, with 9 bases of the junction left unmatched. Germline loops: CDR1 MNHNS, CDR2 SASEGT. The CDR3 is CASTFAGVVTGELFF. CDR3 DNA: TGTGCCAGCACCTTCGCGGGGGTCGTCACCGGGGAGCTGTTTTTT.

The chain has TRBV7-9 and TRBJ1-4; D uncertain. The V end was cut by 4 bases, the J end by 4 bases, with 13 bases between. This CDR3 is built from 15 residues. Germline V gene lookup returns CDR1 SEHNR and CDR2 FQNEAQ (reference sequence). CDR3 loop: CASSSSGRYNEKLFF. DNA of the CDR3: TGTGCCAGCAGCTCCTCCGGGAGATATAATGAAAAACTGTTTTTT.

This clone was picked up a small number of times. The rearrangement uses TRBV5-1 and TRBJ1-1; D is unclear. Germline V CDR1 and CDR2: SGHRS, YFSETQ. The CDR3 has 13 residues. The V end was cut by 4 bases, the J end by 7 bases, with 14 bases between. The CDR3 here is CASSGRTANEAFF. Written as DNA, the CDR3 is TGCGCCAGCAGCGGGCGGACGGCTAATGAAGCTTTCTTT.

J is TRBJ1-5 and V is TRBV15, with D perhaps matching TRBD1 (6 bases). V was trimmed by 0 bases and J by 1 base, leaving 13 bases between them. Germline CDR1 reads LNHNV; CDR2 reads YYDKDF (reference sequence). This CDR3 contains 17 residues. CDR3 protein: CATSRDPRDRSNQPQHF. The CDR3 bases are TGTGCCACCAGCAGAGATCCTCGAGACAGGAGCAATCAGCCCCAGCATTTT.

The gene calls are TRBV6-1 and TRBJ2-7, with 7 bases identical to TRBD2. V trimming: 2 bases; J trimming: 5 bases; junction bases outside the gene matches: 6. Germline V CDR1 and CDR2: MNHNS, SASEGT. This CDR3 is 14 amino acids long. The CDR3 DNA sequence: TGTGCCAGCAGTGAATACGGGAGGAGGAACGAGCAGTACTTC. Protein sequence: CASSEYGRRNEQYF.

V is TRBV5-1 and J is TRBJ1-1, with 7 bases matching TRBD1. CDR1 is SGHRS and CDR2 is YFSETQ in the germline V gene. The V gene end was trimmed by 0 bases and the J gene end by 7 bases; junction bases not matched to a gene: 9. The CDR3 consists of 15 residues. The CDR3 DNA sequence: TGCGCCAGCAGCTTGGGAGACCGGGACAGCGGTGAAGCTTTCTTT. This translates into CASSLGDRDSGEAFF.

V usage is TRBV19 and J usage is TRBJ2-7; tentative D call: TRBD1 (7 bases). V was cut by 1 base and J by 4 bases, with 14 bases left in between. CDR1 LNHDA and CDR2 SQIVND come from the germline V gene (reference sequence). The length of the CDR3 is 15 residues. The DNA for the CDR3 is TGTGCCAGTAGTATAGGGAGGGACAGATCTTACGAGCAGTACTTC. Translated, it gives CASSIGRDRSYEQYF.

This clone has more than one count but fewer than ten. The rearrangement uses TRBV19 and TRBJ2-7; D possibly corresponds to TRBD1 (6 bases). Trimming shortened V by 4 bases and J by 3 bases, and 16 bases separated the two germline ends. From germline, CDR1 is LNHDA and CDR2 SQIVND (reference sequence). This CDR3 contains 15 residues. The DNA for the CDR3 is TGTGCCAGTAGTACACAGGGCGGTATGGGCTACGAGCAGTACTTC. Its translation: CASSTQGGMGYEQYF. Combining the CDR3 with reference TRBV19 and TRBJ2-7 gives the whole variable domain DGGITQSPKYLFRKEGQNVTLSCEQNLNHDAMYWYRQDPGQGLRLIYYSQIVNDFQKGDIAEGYSVSREKKESFPLTVTSAQKNPTAFYLCASSTQGGMGYEQYFGPGTRLTVT.

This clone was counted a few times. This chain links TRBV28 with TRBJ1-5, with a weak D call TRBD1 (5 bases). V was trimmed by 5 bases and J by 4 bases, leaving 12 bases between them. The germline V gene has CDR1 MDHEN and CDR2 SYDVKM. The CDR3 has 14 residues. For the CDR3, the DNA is TGTGCCAGCAGTCGGGACGTTACAAATCAGCCCCAGCATTTT. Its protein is CASSRDVTNQPQHF.

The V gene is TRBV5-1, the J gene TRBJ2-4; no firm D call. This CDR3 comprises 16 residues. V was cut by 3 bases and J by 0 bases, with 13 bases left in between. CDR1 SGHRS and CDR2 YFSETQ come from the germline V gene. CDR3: CASSSGYSSAKNIQYF. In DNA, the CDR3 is TGCGCCAGCAGCTCAGGATATTCCTCAGCCAAAAACATTCAGTACTTC.

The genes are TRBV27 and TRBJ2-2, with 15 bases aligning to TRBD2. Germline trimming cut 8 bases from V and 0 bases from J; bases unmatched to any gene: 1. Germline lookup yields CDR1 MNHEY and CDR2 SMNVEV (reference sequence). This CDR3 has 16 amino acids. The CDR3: CASGLAGGPNTGELFF. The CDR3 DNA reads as TGTGCCAGCGGACTAGCGGGAGGGCCGAACACCGGGGAGCTGTTTTTT.

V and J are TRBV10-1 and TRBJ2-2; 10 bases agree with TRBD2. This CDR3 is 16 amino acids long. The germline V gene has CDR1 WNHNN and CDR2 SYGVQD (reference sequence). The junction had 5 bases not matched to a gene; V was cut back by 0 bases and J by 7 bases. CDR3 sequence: CASSESGLAGVGELFF. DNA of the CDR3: TGCGCCAGCAGTGAGTCGGGGCTAGCGGGAGTCGGGGAGCTGTTTTTT.

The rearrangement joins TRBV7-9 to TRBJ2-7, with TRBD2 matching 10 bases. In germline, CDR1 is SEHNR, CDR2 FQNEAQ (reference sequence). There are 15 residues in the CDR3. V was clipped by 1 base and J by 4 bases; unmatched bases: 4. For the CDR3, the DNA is TGTGCCAGCAGCTTAGTGGTAGCGGGAGGATACGAGCAGTACTTC. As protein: CASSLVVAGGYEQYF.